This record concerns one TCR beta chain sequence. The CDR3 has 14 amino acids. The V gene's germline CDR1 is SEHNR and CDR2 FQNEAQ (reference sequence). Trimming pared 10 bases from V and 1 base from J, leaving 11 bases between. The TCR beta repertoire was assessed by survey-level immunoSEQ sequencing. TCRdb's table, derived via immunoSEQ multiplex PCR, lists solely in-frame clones and lacks some. The sample lists 60,000 to 85,000 clones; around 93% were seen once. This clonotype was obtained from a man in his forties with rheumatoid arthritis. The chain recombines TRBV7-9 with TRBJ2-6, with D unresolved. The specimen sequenced was PBMCs. The CDR3 DNA is TGTGCCAACCCCGAAGGTTCTGGGGCCAACGTCCTGACTTTC. It codes for CANPEGSGANVLTF.